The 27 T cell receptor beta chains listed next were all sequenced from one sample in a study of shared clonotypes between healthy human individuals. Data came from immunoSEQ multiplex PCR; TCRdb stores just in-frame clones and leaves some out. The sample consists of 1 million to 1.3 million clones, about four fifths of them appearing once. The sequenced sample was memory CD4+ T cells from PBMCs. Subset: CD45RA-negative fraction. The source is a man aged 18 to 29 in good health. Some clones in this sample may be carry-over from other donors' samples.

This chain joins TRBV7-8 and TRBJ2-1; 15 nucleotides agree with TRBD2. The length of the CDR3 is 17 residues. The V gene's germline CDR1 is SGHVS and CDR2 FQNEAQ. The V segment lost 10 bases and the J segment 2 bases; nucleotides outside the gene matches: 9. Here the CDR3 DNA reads TGTGCCACCCTCAGCGGGACTAGCGGGAGGACCTACAATGAGCAGTTCTTC. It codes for CATLSGTSGRTYNEQFF.

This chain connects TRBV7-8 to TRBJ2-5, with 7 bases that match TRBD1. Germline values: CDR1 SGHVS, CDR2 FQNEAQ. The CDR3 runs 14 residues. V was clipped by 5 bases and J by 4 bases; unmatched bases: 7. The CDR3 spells CASSTGTVGETQYF. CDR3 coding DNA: TGTGCCAGCAGCACCGGGACAGTAGGAGAGACCCAGTACTTC.

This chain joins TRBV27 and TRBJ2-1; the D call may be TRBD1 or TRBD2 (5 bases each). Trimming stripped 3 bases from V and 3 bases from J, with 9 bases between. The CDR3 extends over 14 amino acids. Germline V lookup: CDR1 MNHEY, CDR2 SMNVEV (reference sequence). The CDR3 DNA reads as TGTGCCAGCAGTTTTCGGGACGACTACAATGAGCAGTTCTTC. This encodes CASSFRDDYNEQFF.

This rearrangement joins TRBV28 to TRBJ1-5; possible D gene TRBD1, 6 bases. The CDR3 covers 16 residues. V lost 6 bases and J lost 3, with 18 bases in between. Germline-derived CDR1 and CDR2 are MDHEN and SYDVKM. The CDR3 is CASSRGGASNNQPQHF. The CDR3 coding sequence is TGTGCCAGCAGCCGTGGGGGGGCGAGTAACAATCAGCCCCAGCATTTT.

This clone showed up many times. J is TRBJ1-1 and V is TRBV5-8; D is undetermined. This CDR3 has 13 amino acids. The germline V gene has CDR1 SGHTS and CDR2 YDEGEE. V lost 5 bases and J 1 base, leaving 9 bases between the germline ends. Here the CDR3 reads CASSSTSNTEAFF. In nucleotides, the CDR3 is TGTGCCAGCAGTTCCACATCGAACACTGAAGCTTTCTTT.

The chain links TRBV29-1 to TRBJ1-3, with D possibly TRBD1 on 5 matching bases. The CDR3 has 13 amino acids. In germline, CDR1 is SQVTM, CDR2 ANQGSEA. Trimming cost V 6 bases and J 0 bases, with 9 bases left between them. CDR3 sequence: CSVYGGSGNTIYF. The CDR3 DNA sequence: TGCAGCGTGTACGGGGGCTCTGGAAACACCATATATTTT.

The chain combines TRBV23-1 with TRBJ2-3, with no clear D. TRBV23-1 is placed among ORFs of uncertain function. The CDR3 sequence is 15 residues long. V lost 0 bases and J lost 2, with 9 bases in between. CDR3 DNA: TGCGCCAGCAGTCAATCGCGGCCGTCCACAGATACGCAGTATTTT. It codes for CASSQSRPSTDTQYF.

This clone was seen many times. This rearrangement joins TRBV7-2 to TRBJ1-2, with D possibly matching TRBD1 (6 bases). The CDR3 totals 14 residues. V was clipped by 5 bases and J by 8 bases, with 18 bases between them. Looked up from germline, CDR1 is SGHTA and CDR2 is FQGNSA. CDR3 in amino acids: CASSPPGTPRGYTF. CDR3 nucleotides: TGTGCCAGCAGCCCGCCCGGGACACCGCGGGGCTACACCTTC.

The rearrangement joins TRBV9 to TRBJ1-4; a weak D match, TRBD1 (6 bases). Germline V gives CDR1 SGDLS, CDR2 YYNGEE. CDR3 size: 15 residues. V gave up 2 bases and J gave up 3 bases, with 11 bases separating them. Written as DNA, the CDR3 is TGTGCCAGCAGCGTCCTCGGACAGTCTAATGAAAAACTGTTTTTT. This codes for CASSVLGQSNEKLFF.

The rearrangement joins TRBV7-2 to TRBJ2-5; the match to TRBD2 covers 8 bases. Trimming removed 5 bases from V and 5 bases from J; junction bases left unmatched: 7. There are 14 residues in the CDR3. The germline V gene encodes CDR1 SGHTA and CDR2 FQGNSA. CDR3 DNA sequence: TGTGCCAGCAGCCCAACTGGCGGGGGGGAGACCCAGTACTTC. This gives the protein CASSPTGGGETQYF.

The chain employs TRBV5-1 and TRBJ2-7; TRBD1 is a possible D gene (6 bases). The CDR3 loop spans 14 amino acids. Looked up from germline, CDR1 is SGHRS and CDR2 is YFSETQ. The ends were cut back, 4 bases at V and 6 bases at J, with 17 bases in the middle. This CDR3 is CASSAQTTGSEQYF. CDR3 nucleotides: TGCGCCAGCAGCGCCCAAACGACAGGTTCCGAGCAGTACTTC.

CDR3 region: CASSEGIRGEQFF. The CDR3, as DNA: TGTGCCAGCAGTGAGGGTATTAGGGGGGAGCAGTTCTTC. This chain links TRBV2 with TRBJ2-1; tentative D call: TRBD1 (6 bases). CDR1 and CDR2 (germline): SNHLY, FYNNEI. This CDR3 region has 13 residues. Trimming took 3 bases from V and 10 from J, leaving 13 bases between them.

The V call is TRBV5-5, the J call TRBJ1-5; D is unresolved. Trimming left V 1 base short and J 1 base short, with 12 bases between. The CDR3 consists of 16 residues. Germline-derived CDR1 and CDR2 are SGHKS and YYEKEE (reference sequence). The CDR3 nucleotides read TGTGCCAGCAGCTTGAAGGACCTAGGGAGCAATCAGCCCCAGCATTTT. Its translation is CASSLKDLGSNQPQHF.

The CDR3 DNA sequence: TGTGCCAGCAGTGCAACTAGCGGAAGACAAGAGACCCAGTACTTC. Its translation: CASSATSGRQETQYF. This chain uses TRBV6-5 with TRBJ2-5; 8 bases align to TRBD2. CDR3 length equals 15 residues. Germline V gene data show CDR1 as MNHEY and CDR2 as SVGAGI. V dropped 5 bases and J dropped 2; count of bases not matched to a gene: 7.

This CDR3 reads CASSLEVGGSYEQYF. The CDR3 region has the DNA TGCGCCAGCAGCTTGGAGGTGGGGGGCTCCTACGAGCAGTACTTC. This chain connects TRBV5-1 to TRBJ2-7; D might be TRBD2 (6 bases). The V and J ends lost 0 bases and 0 bases respectively, with 10 bases between them. Germline CDR1 reads SGHRS; CDR2 reads YFSETQ. The CDR3 covers 15 residues.

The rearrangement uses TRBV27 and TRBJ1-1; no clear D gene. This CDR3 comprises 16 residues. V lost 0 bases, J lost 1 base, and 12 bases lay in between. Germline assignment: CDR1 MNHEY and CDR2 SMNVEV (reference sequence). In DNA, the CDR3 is TGTGCCAGCAGTTTATCAACAGCCCCGGGGAACACTGAAGCTTTCTTT. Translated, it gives CASSLSTAPGNTEAFF.

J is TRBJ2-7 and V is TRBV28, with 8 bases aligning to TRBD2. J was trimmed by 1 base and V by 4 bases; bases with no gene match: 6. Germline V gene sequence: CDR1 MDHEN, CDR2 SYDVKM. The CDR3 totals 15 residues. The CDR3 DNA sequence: TGTGCCAGCAGTTCTTCTAGCGGGCGATCCTACGAGCAGTACTTC. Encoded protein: CASSSSSGRSYEQYF.

The CDR3 nucleotides are TGCGCCAGCAGCTCCGGGGGTTATAATGAAAAACTGTTTTTT. Residues: CASSSGGYNEKLFF. The chain links TRBV5-1 to TRBJ1-4; TRBD1 might be the D (5 bases). The CDR3 sequence is 14 residues long. Germline assignment: CDR1 SGHRS and CDR2 YFSETQ. V was pared by 3 bases and J by 4 bases, with 10 bases between.

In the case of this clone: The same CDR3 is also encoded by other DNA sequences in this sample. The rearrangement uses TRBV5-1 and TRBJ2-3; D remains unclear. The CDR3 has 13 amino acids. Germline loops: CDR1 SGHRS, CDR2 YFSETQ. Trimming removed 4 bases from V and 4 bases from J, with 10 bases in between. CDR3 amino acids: CASSLWGSDTQYF. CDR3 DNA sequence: TGCGCCAGCAGCCTGTGGGGATCAGATACGCAGTATTTT.

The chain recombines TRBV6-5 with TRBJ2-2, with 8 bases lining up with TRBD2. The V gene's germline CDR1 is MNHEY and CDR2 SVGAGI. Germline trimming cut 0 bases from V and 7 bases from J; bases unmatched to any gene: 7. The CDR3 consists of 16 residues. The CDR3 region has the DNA TGTGCCAGCAGTTACTCGGGCGGGAGGTTAAGCGGGGAGCTGTTTTTT. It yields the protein CASSYSGGRLSGELFF.

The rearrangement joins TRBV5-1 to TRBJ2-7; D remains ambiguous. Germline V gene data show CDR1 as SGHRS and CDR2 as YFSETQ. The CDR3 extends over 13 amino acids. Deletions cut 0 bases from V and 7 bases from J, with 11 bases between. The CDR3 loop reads CASSLVQLGEQYF. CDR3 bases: TGCGCCAGCAGCTTGGTTCAGTTAGGAGAGCAGTACTTC.

CDR3 bases: TGCGCCAGCAAGTCCGGAGAGGGGGTTCTGACCGAGCAGTACTTC. Its translation: CASKSGEGVLTEQYF. The chain carries TRBV23-1 and TRBJ2-7; possible D gene TRBD1, 6 bases. TRBV23-1 is an ORF; its function is uncertain. This CDR3 comprises 15 residues. Deletions cut 7 bases from V and 6 bases from J, with 22 bases between.

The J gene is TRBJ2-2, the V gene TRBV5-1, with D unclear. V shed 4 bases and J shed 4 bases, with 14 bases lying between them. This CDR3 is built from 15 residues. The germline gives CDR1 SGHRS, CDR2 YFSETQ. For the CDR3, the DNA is TGCGCCAGCAGCGTCCCGGGCCCCACCACCGGGGAGCTGTTTTTT. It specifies CASSVPGPTTGELFF.

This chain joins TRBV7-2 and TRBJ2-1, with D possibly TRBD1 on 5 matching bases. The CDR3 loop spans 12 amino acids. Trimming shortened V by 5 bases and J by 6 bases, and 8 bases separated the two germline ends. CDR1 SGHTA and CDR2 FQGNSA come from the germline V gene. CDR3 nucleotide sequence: TGTGCCAGCAGCCGACAGTCCAATGAGCAGTTCTTC. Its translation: CASSRQSNEQFF.

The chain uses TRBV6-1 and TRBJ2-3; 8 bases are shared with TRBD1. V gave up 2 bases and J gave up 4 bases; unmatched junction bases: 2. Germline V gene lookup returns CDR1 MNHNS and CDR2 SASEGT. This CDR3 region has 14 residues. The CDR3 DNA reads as TGTGCCAGCAGTGAATGGACAGGGCCAGATACGCAGTATTTT. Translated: CASSEWTGPDTQYF.

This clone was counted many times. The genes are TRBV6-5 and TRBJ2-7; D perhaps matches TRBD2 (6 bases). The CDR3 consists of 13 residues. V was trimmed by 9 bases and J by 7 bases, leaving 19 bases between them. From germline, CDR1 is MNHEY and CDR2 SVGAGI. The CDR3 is CASRQNNRGEQYF. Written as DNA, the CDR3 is TGTGCCAGTCGACAGAACAATCGGGGGGAGCAGTACTTC.

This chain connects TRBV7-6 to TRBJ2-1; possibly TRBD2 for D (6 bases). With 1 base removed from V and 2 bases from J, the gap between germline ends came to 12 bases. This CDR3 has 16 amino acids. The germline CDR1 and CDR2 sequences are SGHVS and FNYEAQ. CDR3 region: CASSLVEGRPYNEQFF. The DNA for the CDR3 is TGTGCCAGCAGCTTAGTGGAGGGCCGACCCTACAATGAGCAGTTCTTC.